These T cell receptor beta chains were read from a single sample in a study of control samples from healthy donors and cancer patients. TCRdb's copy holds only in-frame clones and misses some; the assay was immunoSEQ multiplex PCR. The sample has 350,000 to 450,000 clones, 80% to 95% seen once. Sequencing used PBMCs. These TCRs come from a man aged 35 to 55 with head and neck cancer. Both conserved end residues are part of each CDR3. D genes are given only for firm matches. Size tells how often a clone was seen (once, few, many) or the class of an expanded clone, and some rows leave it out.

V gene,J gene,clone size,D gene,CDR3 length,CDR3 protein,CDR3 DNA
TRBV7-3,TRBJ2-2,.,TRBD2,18,CASSLTSGGSRGAGELFF,TGTGCCAGCAGCCTAACTAGCGGGGGGTCCCGAGGGGCCGGGGAGCTGTTTTTT
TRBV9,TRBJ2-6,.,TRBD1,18,CASSVVQGTGSGANVLTF,TGTGCCAGCAGCGTAGTTCAGGGGACAGGGTCTGGGGCCAACGTCCTGACTTTC
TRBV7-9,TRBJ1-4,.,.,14,CASSTQGRDEKLFF,TGTGCCAGCAGCACACAGGGTCGGGATGAAAAACTGTTTTTT
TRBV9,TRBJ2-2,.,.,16,CASSVSSRANTGELFF,TGTGCCAGCAGCGTTTCCTCCAGAGCGAACACCGGGGAGCTGTTTTTT
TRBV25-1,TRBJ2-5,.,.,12,CASSEYGETQYF,TGTGCCAGCAGTGAATATGGAGAGACCCAGTACTTC
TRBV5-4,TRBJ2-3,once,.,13,CASSSLFVDTQYF,TGTGCCAGCAGCTCGCTCTTTGTAGATACGCAGTATTTT
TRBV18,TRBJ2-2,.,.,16,CASSPPGTRDTGELFF,TGTGCCAGCTCACCCCCGGGAACCCGCGACACCGGGGAGCTGTTTTTT
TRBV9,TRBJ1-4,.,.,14,CASSVGSGREKLFF,TGTGCCAGCAGCGTAGGCTCAGGTCGTGAAAAACTGTTTTTT
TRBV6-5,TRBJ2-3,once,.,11,CASSYLQKQYF,TGTGCCAGCAGTTATCTCCAGAAGCAGTATTTT
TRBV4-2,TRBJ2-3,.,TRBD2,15,CASRAGGYDTDTQYF,TGTGCCAGCAGGGCGGGAGGGTATGACACAGATACGCAGTATTTT
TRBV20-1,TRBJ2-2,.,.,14,CSASPSGTSGELFF,TGCAGTGCTAGTCCCTCGGGCACAAGCGGGGAGCTGTTTTTT
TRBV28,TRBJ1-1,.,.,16,CASSLGTLGGVTEAFF,TGTGCCAGCAGTTTGGGGACACTGGGGGGGGTCACTGAAGCTTTCTTT
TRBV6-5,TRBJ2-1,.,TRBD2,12,CASPSGGNEQFF,TGTGCCAGCCCCTCGGGGGGGAATGAGCAGTTCTTC